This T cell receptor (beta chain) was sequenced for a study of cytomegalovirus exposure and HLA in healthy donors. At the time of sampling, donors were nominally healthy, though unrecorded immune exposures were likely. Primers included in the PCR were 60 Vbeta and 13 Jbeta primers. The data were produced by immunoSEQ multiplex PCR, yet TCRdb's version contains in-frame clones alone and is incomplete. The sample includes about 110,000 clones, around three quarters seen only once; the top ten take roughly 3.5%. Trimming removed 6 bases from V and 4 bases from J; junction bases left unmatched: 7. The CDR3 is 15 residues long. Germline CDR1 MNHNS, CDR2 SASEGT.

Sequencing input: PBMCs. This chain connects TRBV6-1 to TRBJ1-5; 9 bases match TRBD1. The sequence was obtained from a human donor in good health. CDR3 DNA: TGTGCCAGCAGGAAGGGAGGACAGGGGAATCAGCCCCAGCATTTT. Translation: CASRKGGQGNQPQHF.